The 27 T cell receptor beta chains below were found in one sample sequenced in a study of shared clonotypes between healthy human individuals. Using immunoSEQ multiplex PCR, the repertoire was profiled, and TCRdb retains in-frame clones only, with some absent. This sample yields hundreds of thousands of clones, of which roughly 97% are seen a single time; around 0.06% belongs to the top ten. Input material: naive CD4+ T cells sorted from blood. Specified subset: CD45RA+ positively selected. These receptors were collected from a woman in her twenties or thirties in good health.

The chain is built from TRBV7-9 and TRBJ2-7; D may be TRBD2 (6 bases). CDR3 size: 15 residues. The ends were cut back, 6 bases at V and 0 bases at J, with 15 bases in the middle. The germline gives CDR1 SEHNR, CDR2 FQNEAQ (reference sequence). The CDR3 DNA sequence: TGTGCCAGCAGTAAGGGACTGTTATACTCCTACGAGCAGTACTTC. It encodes CASSKGLLYSYEQYF.

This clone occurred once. The CDR3: CASSEAPSYNEQFF. The CDR3 DNA reads as TGTGCCAGCTCAGAGGCTCCGTCCTACAATGAGCAGTTCTTC. This rearrangement joins TRBV28 to TRBJ2-1; D call uncertain. CDR3 length: 14 amino acids. In germline, CDR1 is MDHEN, CDR2 SYDVKM. V lost 8 bases and J lost 1, with 12 bases in between.

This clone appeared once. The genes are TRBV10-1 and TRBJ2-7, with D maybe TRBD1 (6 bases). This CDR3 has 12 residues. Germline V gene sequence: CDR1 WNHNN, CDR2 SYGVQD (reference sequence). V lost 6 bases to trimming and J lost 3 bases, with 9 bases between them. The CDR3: CASSQGSYEQYF. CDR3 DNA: TGCGCCAGCAGCCAGGGGAGCTACGAGCAGTACTTC.

The CDR3, as DNA: TGTGCCAGCAGTCGCGGACAGGACACCACCGGGGAGCTGTTTTTT. As protein: CASSRGQDTTGELFF. This chain links TRBV28 with TRBJ2-2; 7 bases agree with TRBD1. CDR3 size: 15 residues. CDR1 and CDR2 (germline): MDHEN, SYDVKM. V shed 5 bases, J shed 4 bases, and the junction held 7 bases outside the gene matches.

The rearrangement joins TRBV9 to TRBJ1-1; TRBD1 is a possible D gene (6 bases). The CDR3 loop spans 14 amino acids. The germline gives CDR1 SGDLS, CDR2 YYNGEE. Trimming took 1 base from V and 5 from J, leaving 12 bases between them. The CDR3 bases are TGTGCCAGCAGCGTATCCCCAGGGGTGACTGAAGCTTTCTTT. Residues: CASSVSPGVTEAFF.

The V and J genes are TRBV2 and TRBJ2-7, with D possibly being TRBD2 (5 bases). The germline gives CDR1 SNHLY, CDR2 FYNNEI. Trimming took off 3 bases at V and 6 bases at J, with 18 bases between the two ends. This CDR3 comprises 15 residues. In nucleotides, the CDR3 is TGTGCCAGCAGTGAGCAAGGGAATGGAGGCACCGAGCAGTACTTC. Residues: CASSEQGNGGTEQYF. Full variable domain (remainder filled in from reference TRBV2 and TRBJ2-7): EPEVTQTPSHQVTQMGQEVILRCVPISNHLYFYWYRQILGQKVEFLVSFYNNEISEKSEIFDDQFSVERPDGSNFTLKIRSTKLEDSAMYFCASSEQGNGGTEQYFGPGTRLTVT.

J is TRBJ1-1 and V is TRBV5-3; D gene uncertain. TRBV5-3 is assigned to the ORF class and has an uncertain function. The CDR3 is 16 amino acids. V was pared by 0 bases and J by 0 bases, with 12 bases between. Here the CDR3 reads CARSLEGRELNTEAFF. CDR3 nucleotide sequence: TGTGCCAGAAGCTTGGAGGGCCGAGAACTGAACACTGAAGCTTTCTTT.

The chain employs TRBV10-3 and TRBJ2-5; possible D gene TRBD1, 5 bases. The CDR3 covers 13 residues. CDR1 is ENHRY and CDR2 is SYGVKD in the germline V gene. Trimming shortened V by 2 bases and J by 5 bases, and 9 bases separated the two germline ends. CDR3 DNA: TGTGCCATCAGTGAGGGGGCGGAGGAGACCCAGTACTTC. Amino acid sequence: CAISEGAEETQYF.

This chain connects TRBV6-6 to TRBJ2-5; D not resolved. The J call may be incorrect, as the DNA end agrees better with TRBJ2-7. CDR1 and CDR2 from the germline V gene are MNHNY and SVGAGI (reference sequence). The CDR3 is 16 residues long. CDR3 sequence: CASSYSYSGRVYEQYF. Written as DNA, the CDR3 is TGTGCCAGCAGTTACTCGTATTCTGGCAGAGTCTACGAGCAGTACTTC.

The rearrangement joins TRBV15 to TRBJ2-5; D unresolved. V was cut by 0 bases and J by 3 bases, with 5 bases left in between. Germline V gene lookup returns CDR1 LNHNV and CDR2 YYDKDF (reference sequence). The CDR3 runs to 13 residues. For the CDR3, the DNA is TGTGCCACCAGCAGAGATCCAGAAGAGACCCAGTACTTC. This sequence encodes CATSRDPEETQYF.

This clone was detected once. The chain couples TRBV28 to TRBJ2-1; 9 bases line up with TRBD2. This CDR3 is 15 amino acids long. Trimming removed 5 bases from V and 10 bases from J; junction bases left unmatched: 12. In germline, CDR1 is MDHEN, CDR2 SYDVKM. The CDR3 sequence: CASSQVGGRADEQFF. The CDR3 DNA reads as TGTGCCAGCAGTCAGGTGGGCGGGAGGGCCGACGAGCAGTTCTTC.

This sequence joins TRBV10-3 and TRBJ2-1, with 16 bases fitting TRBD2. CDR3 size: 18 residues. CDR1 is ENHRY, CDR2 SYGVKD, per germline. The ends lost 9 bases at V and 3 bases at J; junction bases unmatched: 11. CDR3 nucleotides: TGTGCCATTAAACCGGGACTAGCGGGAGGGGCTGTCTACAATGAGCAGTTCTTC. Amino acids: CAIKPGLAGGAVYNEQFF.

CDR3 protein: CASSTTYRGRPGYEQYF. DNA for the CDR3: TGTGCCAGCAGCACCACCTATAGGGGGCGGCCTGGCTACGAGCAGTACTTC. The chain links TRBV9 to TRBJ2-7, with 7 bases that match TRBD1. The CDR3 runs to 17 residues. Germline lookup yields CDR1 SGDLS and CDR2 YYNGEE. Trimming took 4 bases from V and 3 from J; bases not matched to a gene: 16.

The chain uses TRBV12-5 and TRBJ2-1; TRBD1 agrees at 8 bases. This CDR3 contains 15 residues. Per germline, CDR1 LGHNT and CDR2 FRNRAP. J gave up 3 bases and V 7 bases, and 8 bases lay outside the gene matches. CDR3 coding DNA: TGTGCTAGTGCCCAAGGACAGGGAAACTACAATGAGCAGTTCTTC. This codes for CASAQGQGNYNEQFF.

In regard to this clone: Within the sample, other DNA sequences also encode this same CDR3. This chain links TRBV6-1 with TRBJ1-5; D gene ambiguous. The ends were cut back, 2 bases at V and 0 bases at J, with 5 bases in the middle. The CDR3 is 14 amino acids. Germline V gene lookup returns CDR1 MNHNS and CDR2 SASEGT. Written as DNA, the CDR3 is TGTGCCAGCAGTGAATTCCTTAGCAATCAGCCCCAGCATTTT. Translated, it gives CASSEFLSNQPQHF.

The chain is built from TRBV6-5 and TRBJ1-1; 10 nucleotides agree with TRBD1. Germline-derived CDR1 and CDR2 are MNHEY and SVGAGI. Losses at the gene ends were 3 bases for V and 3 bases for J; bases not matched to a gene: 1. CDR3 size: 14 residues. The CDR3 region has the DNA TGTGCCAGCAGTTATGGACAGGGGGACACTGAAGCTTTCTTT. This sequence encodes CASSYGQGDTEAFF.

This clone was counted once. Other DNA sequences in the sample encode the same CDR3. This CDR3 reads CASSVQETQYF. Written as DNA, the CDR3 is TGTGCCAGCAGTGTACAAGAGACCCAGTACTTC. The rearrangement uses TRBV28 and TRBJ2-5; D unresolved. Between the trimmed V and J ends, which lost 5 bases and 2 bases, there was a span of 3 bases. Per the germline V gene, CDR1 is MDHEN and CDR2 is SYDVKM. The CDR3 extends over 11 amino acids.

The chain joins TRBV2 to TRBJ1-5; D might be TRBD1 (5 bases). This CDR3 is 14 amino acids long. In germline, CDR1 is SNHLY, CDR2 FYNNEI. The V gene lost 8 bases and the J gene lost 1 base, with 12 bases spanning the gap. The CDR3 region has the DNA TGTGCCAGCCTCCGGGACGGAAGCAATCAGCCCCAGCATTTT. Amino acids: CASLRDGSNQPQHF.

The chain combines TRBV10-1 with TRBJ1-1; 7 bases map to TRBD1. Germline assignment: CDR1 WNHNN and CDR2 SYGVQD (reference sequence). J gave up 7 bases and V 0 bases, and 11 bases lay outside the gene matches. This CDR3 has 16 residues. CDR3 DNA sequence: TGCGCCAGCAGTGAGTCAATGGGAACAGGGGCGGTTGAAGCTTTCTTT. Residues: CASSESMGTGAVEAFF.

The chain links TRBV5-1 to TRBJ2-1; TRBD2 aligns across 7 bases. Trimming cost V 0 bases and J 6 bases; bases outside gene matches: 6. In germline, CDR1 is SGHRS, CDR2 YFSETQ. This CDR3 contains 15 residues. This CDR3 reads CASSLVAGDGNEQFF. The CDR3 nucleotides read TGCGCCAGCAGCTTGGTGGCGGGAGATGGCAATGAGCAGTTCTTC.

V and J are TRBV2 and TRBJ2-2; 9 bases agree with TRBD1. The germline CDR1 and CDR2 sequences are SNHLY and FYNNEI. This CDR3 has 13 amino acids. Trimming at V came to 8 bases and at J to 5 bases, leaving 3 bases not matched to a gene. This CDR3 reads CASGGQGTGELFF. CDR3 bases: TGTGCCAGCGGTGGACAGGGGACCGGGGAGCTGTTTTTT.

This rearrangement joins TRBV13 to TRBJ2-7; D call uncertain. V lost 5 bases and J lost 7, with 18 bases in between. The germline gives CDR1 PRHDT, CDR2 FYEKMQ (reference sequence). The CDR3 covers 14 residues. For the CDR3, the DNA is TGTGCCAGCAGCGCCCAGATAGGAAAACTAGAGCAGTACTTC. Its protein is CASSAQIGKLEQYF.

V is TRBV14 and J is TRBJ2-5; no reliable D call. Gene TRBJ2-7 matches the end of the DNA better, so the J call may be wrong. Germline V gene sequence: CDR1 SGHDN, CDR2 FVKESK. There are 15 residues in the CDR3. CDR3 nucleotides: TGTGCCAGCAGCCAAGGGGGAAAACCCTCCTACGAGCAGTACTTC. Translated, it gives CASSQGGKPSYEQYF.

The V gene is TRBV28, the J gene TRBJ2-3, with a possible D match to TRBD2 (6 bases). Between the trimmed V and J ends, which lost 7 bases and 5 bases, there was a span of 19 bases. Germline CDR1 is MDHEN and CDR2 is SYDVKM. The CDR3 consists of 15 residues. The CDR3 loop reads CASIKRETGGDTQYF. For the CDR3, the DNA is TGTGCCAGCATCAAACGGGAGACCGGAGGAGATACGCAGTATTTT.

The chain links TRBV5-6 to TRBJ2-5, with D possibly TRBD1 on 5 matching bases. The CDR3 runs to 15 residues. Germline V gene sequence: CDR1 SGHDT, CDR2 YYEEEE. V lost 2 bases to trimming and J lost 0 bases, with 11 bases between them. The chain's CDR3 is CASSLGHLYQETQYF. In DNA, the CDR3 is TGTGCCAGCAGCTTAGGACACCTGTACCAAGAGACCCAGTACTTC.

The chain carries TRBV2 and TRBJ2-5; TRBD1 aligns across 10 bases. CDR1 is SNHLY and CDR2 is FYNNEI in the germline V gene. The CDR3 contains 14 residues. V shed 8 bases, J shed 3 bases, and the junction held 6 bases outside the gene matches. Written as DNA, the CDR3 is TGTGCCAGCGGGACAGGGGCATTGGAAGAGACCCAGTACTTC. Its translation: CASGTGALEETQYF.

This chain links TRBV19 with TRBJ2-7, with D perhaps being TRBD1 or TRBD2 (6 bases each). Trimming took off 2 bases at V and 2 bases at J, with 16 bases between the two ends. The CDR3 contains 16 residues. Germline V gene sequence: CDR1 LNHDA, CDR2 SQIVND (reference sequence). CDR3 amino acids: CASSISLAGQAYEQYF. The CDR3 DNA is TGTGCCAGTAGTATATCCCTCGCGGGACAAGCCTACGAGCAGTACTTC.